This T cell receptor beta chain was sequenced for a study of blood T cells in healthy people across ages. A second PCR, run for 7 to 11 cycles, used a sample-barcoded 5' primer plus a J-beta primer mix. A single record per CDR3 protein comes from TCRdb applying MiXCR to the 5' RACE reads. The sample consists of about 1,000,000 distinct CDR3 sequences, 35% to 50% of them appearing once. The CDR3 sequence is 14 residues long. Germline V gene data show CDR1 as DFQATT and CDR2 as SNEGSKA (reference sequence). Per sample, no less than 5 micrograms of total RNA were extracted. The specimen sequenced was blood. The V call is TRBV20-1, the J call TRBJ2-5; 8 bases align to TRBD2. The J call is uncertain, as TRBJ2-7 better fits the DNA end. The source is an older woman in good health. CDR3 bases: TGCAGTGCTAGAGGTAGCGGGATGATCTACGAGCAGTACTTC. Amino acid sequence: CSARGSGMIYEQYF.